Listed below are T cell receptor beta chains from one sample, sequenced in a study of T cells in Graves' hyperthyroidism and ophthalmopathy. TCRdb recomputed calls from the multiplex PCR reads with MiXCR, one row per CDR3 protein. The sample gives about 610,000 distinct CDR3 sequences, roughly 14% of which show up once; about 4.5% is in the top ten. Input material: blood. The receptors were gathered from a woman aged 35 to 49 with Graves' ophthalmopathy. The CDR3 runs from the conserved cysteine through the conserved F or W. Fields, in order: clone size, J gene, D gene, V gene, CDR3 protein, CDR3 DNA. D genes are given only for firm matches. Expanded clones are given a class, and other clones once, few, many or no size at all.

abundance: .
j_gene: TRBJ1-1
d_gene: TRBD1
v_gene: TRBV20-1
CDR3aa: CSVTGPTNTEAFF
CDR3nt: TGCAGTGTGACAGGGCCCACGAACACTGAAGCTTTCTTT

abundance: few
j_gene: TRBJ1-5
d_gene: .
v_gene: TRBV20-1
CDR3aa: CSASGGGNQPQHF
CDR3nt: TGCAGTGCTTCTGGAGGCGGCAATCAGCCCCAGCATTTT

abundance: many
j_gene: TRBJ2-6
d_gene: TRBD1
v_gene: TRBV28
CDR3aa: CASRSRGGQGTGANVLTF
CDR3nt: TGTGCCAGCCGCTCTAGGGGGGGACAGGGAACCGGGGCCAACGTCCTGACTTTC

abundance: .
j_gene: TRBJ2-7
d_gene: .
v_gene: TRBV5-1
CDR3aa: CASTPGAASSYEQYF
CDR3nt: TGCGCCAGCACCCCCGGGGCGGCGAGCTCCTACGAGCAGTACTTC

abundance: .
j_gene: TRBJ1-3
d_gene: TRBD1
v_gene: TRBV28
CDR3aa: CASTGRGTGGGRTIYF
CDR3nt: TGTGCCAGCACTGGTCGAGGGACAGGGGGCGGACGAACCATATATTTT

abundance: many
j_gene: TRBJ2-5
d_gene: TRBD2
v_gene: TRBV28
CDR3aa: CASSFLGGRTPNQETQYF
CDR3nt: TGTGCCAGCAGTTTTTTAGGCGGGAGGACCCCCAACCAAGAGACCCAGTACTTC

abundance: many
j_gene: TRBJ2-5
d_gene: .
v_gene: TRBV29-1
CDR3aa: CSGEDGDQETQYF
CDR3nt: TGCAGCGGGGAGGATGGGGATCAAGAGACCCAGTACTTC

abundance: .
j_gene: TRBJ2-7
d_gene: .
v_gene: TRBV6-2/TRBV6-3
CDR3aa: CASSYSEFNNEQYF
CDR3nt: TGTGCCAGCAGTTACTCCGAGTTCAACAACGAGCAGTACTTC

abundance: many
j_gene: TRBJ2-5
d_gene: TRBD2
v_gene: TRBV20-1
CDR3aa: CSARAGSGMEETQYF
CDR3nt: TGCAGTGCTAGAGCGGGTAGCGGGATGGAGGAGACCCAGTACTTC

abundance: once
j_gene: TRBJ2-7
d_gene: TRBD2
v_gene: TRBV29-1
CDR3aa: CSGEGLAGSYEQYF
CDR3nt: TGCAGCGGTGAGGGACTAGCGGGGTCCTACGAGCAGTACTTC

abundance: .
j_gene: TRBJ2-4
d_gene: TRBD2
v_gene: TRBV11-1
CDR3aa: CASSLRGGIFGIQYF
CDR3nt: TGTGCCAGCAGCTTGAGGGGAGGGATTTTCGGCATTCAGTACTTC

abundance: many
j_gene: TRBJ1-5
d_gene: .
v_gene: TRBV30
CDR3aa: CAWSVQASYQPQHF
CDR3nt: TGTGCCTGGAGTGTACAAGCCTCATATCAGCCCCAGCATTTT

abundance: many
j_gene: TRBJ2-7
d_gene: TRBD2
v_gene: TRBV27
CDR3aa: CASRRLAGAPYEQYF
CDR3nt: TGTGCCAGCAGAAGACTAGCGGGAGCCCCCTACGAGCAGTACTTC

abundance: many
j_gene: TRBJ1-2
d_gene: .
v_gene: TRBV28
CDR3aa: CASRGLSRLTGMGGYTF
CDR3nt: TGTGCCAGCAGGGGACTAAGCAGGTTAACAGGGATGGGTGGCTACACCTTC

abundance: many
j_gene: TRBJ2-7
d_gene: .
v_gene: TRBV14
CDR3aa: CASSQDPGWSSYEQYF
CDR3nt: TGTGCCAGCAGCCAAGATCCGGGGTGGAGCTCCTACGAGCAGTACTTC

abundance: few
j_gene: TRBJ2-7
d_gene: .
v_gene: TRBV12-3/TRBV12-4
CDR3aa: CASSSGQRTYEQYF
CDR3nt: TGTGCCAGCAGTTCCGGACAGAGAACCTACGAGCAGTACTTC

abundance: many
j_gene: TRBJ2-6
d_gene: TRBD1
v_gene: TRBV12-5
CDR3aa: CASGLAAGTGLSGANVLTF
CDR3nt: TGTGCTAGTGGTTTGGCCGCCGGGACAGGGCTCTCTGGGGCCAACGTCCTGACTTTC

abundance: many
j_gene: TRBJ1-1
d_gene: TRBD1
v_gene: TRBV7-8
CDR3aa: CASRIAGTANTEAFF
CDR3nt: TGTGCCAGCAGGATCGCCGGGACAGCGAACACTGAAGCTTTCTTT

abundance: .
j_gene: TRBJ1-1
d_gene: TRBD1
v_gene: TRBV9
CDR3aa: CASSEEDRGRMNTEAFF
CDR3nt: TGTGCCAGCAGCGAGGAGGACAGGGGCCGAATGAACACTGAAGCTTTCTTT

abundance: many
j_gene: TRBJ2-7
d_gene: TRBD1
v_gene: TRBV29-1
CDR3aa: CSVVPGQASSYEQYF
CDR3nt: TGCAGCGTTGTCCCGGGACAGGCGAGCTCCTACGAGCAGTACTTC

abundance: .
j_gene: TRBJ2-2
d_gene: .
v_gene: TRBV3-1
CDR3aa: CASSQDGGNTGELFF
CDR3nt: TGTGCCAGCAGCCAAGATGGGGGGAACACCGGGGAGCTGTTTTTT

abundance: .
j_gene: TRBJ2-5
d_gene: TRBD1
v_gene: TRBV6-1
CDR3aa: CASQKRQGARETQYF
CDR3nt: TGTGCCAGCCAAAAGAGGCAGGGGGCTAGGGAGACCCAGTACTTC

abundance: few
j_gene: TRBJ2-1
d_gene: TRBD2
v_gene: TRBV5-1
CDR3aa: CASHAGEAYNEQFF
CDR3nt: TGCGCCAGCCACGCGGGGGAGGCGTACAATGAGCAGTTCTTC

abundance: many
j_gene: TRBJ1-1
d_gene: .
v_gene: TRBV12-3/TRBV12-4
CDR3aa: CASTTGQPNTEAFF
CDR3nt: TGTGCCAGCACAACGGGACAACCCAACACTGAAGCTTTCTTT

abundance: many
j_gene: TRBJ1-2
d_gene: .
v_gene: TRBV29-1
CDR3aa: CSVLEQPPNYGYTF
CDR3nt: TGCAGCGTTCTCGAACAGCCACCTAACTATGGCTACACCTTC

abundance: many
j_gene: TRBJ1-1
d_gene: .
v_gene: TRBV5-1
CDR3aa: CASSLGQESDEAFF
CDR3nt: TGCGCCAGCAGCTTGGGACAAGAATCGGATGAAGCTTTCTTT

abundance: .
j_gene: TRBJ1-1
d_gene: .
v_gene: TRBV19
CDR3aa: CASSTPWVAEAFF
CDR3nt: TGTGCCAGTAGTACCCCCTGGGTAGCTGAAGCTTTCTTT

abundance: many
j_gene: TRBJ2-7
d_gene: TRBD1
v_gene: TRBV27
CDR3aa: CASIGTATYEQYF
CDR3nt: TGTGCCAGTATCGGGACAGCTACCTACGAGCAGTACTTC

abundance: many
j_gene: TRBJ1-5
d_gene: .
v_gene: TRBV6-1
CDR3aa: CASSEQGAPLSNQPQHF
CDR3nt: TGTGCCAGCAGTGAGCAAGGGGCGCCCTTGAGCAATCAGCCCCAGCATTTT

abundance: few
j_gene: TRBJ2-2
d_gene: TRBD2
v_gene: TRBV28
CDR3aa: CASSLAGTSPGELFF
CDR3nt: TGTGCCAGCAGTTTAGCGGGGACTAGCCCCGGGGAGCTGTTTTTT

abundance: many
j_gene: TRBJ2-7
d_gene: TRBD1
v_gene: TRBV11-2
CDR3aa: CASSPYLGQSYEQYF
CDR3nt: TGTGCCAGCAGCCCTTACCTGGGACAGTCCTACGAGCAGTACTTC

abundance: many
j_gene: TRBJ1-3
d_gene: TRBD1
v_gene: TRBV5-1
CDR3aa: CASSQGQGTAGNTIYF
CDR3nt: TGCGCCAGCAGCCAAGGACAGGGGACTGCTGGAAACACCATATATTTT

abundance: few
j_gene: TRBJ2-7
d_gene: TRBD2
v_gene: TRBV15
CDR3aa: CATSRHGLADAYEQYF
CDR3nt: TGTGCCACCAGCAGACATGGACTAGCGGACGCCTACGAGCAGTACTTC

abundance: .
j_gene: TRBJ2-5
d_gene: .
v_gene: TRBV7-2
CDR3aa: CASSLAGRQGLEETQYF
CDR3nt: TGTGCCAGCAGCTTAGCGGGGAGACAGGGACTAGAGGAGACCCAGTACTTC

abundance: many
j_gene: TRBJ1-1
d_gene: .
v_gene: TRBV12-3/TRBV12-4
CDR3aa: CASSFNQETEAFF
CDR3nt: TGTGCCAGCAGTTTCAATCAGGAAACTGAAGCTTTCTTT

abundance: .
j_gene: TRBJ2-2
d_gene: .
v_gene: TRBV9
CDR3aa: CASSAKNTGELFF
CDR3nt: TGTGCCAGCAGCGCAAAGAACACCGGGGAGCTGTTTTTT

abundance: .
j_gene: TRBJ1-2
d_gene: TRBD1
v_gene: TRBV15
CDR3aa: CATSSSRDRGQGYGYTF
CDR3nt: TGTGCCACCAGCAGTTCCCGGGACAGGGGGCAAGGCTATGGCTACACCTTC

abundance: many
j_gene: TRBJ2-2
d_gene: TRBD1
v_gene: TRBV19
CDR3aa: CASSTGQIAGELFF
CDR3nt: TGTGCCAGTAGTACGGGACAGATTGCCGGGGAGCTGTTTTTT

abundance: many
j_gene: TRBJ2-5
d_gene: .
v_gene: TRBV7-2
CDR3aa: CASSTNLGLETQYF
CDR3nt: TGTGCCAGCAGCACCAACCTAGGTCTGGAGACCCAGTACTTC

abundance: many
j_gene: TRBJ2-7
d_gene: .
v_gene: TRBV9
CDR3aa: CASSVPGSDEQYF
CDR3nt: TGTGCCAGCAGCGTACCCGGGAGTGACGAGCAGTACTTC

abundance: few
j_gene: TRBJ1-1
d_gene: .
v_gene: TRBV29-1
CDR3aa: CSVELAANEAFF
CDR3nt: TGCAGCGTTGAATTGGCAGCAAATGAAGCTTTCTTT

abundance: .
j_gene: TRBJ2-5
d_gene: .
v_gene: TRBV12-3/TRBV12-4
CDR3aa: CASSIKETQYF
CDR3nt: TGTGCCAGCAGTATTAAAGAGACCCAGTACTTC

abundance: .
j_gene: TRBJ1-2
d_gene: TRBD1
v_gene: TRBV27
CDR3aa: CASSFRDSQHTGGYTF
CDR3nt: TGTGCCAGCAGTTTCCGGGACAGCCAGCACACGGGGGGCTACACCTTC

abundance: many
j_gene: TRBJ1-1
d_gene: .
v_gene: TRBV20-1
CDR3aa: CSVSVGSHNQAFF
CDR3nt: TGCAGTGTAAGTGTTGGCAGCCATAATCAAGCTTTCTTT

abundance: many
j_gene: TRBJ2-5
d_gene: .
v_gene: TRBV7-9
CDR3aa: CASSYRTQRETQYF
CDR3nt: TGTGCCAGCAGCTATCGGACACAGCGCGAGACCCAGTACTTC

abundance: many
j_gene: TRBJ2-5
d_gene: .
v_gene: TRBV29-1
CDR3aa: CSVDPATGETQYF
CDR3nt: TGCAGCGTTGACCCCGCGACGGGGGAGACCCAGTACTTC

abundance: few
j_gene: TRBJ2-5
d_gene: .
v_gene: TRBV29-1
CDR3aa: CSVELGAELQETQYF
CDR3nt: TGCAGCGTTGAATTGGGAGCGGAGCTCCAAGAGACCCAGTACTTC

abundance: .
j_gene: TRBJ1-2
d_gene: .
v_gene: TRBV12-3/TRBV12-4
CDR3aa: CASSTDRPDPVGYTF
CDR3nt: TGTGCCAGCAGTACCGACCGACCCGACCCAGTTGGCTACACCTTC

abundance: few
j_gene: TRBJ2-2
d_gene: .
v_gene: TRBV30
CDR3aa: CAWTLNTGELFF
CDR3nt: TGTGCCTGGACTTTAAACACCGGGGAGCTGTTTTTT

abundance: many
j_gene: TRBJ2-7
d_gene: TRBD1
v_gene: TRBV19
CDR3aa: CASSILGTGGEQYF
CDR3nt: TGTGCCAGTAGTATTTTGGGTACAGGGGGCGAGCAGTACTTC

abundance: many
j_gene: TRBJ1-1
d_gene: .
v_gene: TRBV6-2/TRBV6-3
CDR3aa: CASSLTVQGNTEAFF
CDR3nt: TGTGCCAGCAGTTTAACCGTCCAGGGCAACACTGAAGCTTTCTTT

abundance: many
j_gene: TRBJ2-2
d_gene: TRBD1
v_gene: TRBV12-3/TRBV12-4
CDR3aa: CASRGTGSTGELFF
CDR3nt: TGTGCCAGCAGGGGGACAGGGAGTACCGGGGAGCTGTTTTTT

abundance: many
j_gene: TRBJ2-3
d_gene: .
v_gene: TRBV24-1
CDR3aa: CATSDNGFTDTQYF
CDR3nt: TGTGCCACCAGTGATAATGGGTTCACAGATACGCAGTATTTT

abundance: many
j_gene: TRBJ2-7
d_gene: .
v_gene: TRBV30
CDR3aa: CAWTFGGPYEQYF
CDR3nt: TGTGCCTGGACGTTCGGGGGCCCCTACGAGCAGTACTTC

abundance: many
j_gene: TRBJ1-2
d_gene: .
v_gene: TRBV6-2/TRBV6-3
CDR3aa: CASQRTDLFGYTF
CDR3nt: TGTGCCAGCCAACGGACAGACCTCTTCGGCTACACCTTC

abundance: .
j_gene: TRBJ1-1
d_gene: .
v_gene: TRBV5-1
CDR3aa: CASSPSSLNTEAFF
CDR3nt: TGCGCCAGCAGTCCCTCCAGCTTGAACACTGAAGCTTTCTTT

abundance: many
j_gene: TRBJ2-4
d_gene: .
v_gene: TRBV5-4
CDR3aa: CASSLAGGLTGVGKEWHIQYF
CDR3nt: TGTGCCAGCAGCTTGGCGGGGGGGCTGACAGGGGTTGGCAAGGAATGGCACATTCAGTACTTC

abundance: .
j_gene: TRBJ1-2
d_gene: .
v_gene: TRBV28
CDR3aa: CASSSPQDYGYTF
CDR3nt: TGTGCCAGCAGTTCCCCACAAGACTATGGCTACACCTTC